The clone carrying this T cell receptor beta chain was detected many times. Its antigen is as yet unknown. The CDR3 contains 13 residues. Trimming left V 3 bases short and J 1 base short, with 6 bases between. Germline V gene lookup returns CDR1 MNHNS and CDR2 SASEGT. This entry belongs to a study of early T cells in non-severe SARS-CoV-2 infection. The study's findings and limits: Private and CD4 specificities were missed by VDJdb matching, which favored anti-spike CD8 responses.

TCRdb independently ran MiXCR on the 5' RACE reads; one entry per CDR3 protein. Among about 110,000 distinct CDR3 sequences listed, around 10% were seen once. The chain employs TRBV6-1 and TRBJ1-2; no firm D call. The sample consisted of whole blood. The TCR sequence derives from an adult who was a healthcare worker with PCR-confirmed SARS-CoV-2 infection or an uninfected control (not recorded which). This chain's CDR3 is CASSETVNYGYTF. In nucleotides, the CDR3 is TGTGCCAGCAGTGAGACCGTTAACTATGGCTACACCTTC.